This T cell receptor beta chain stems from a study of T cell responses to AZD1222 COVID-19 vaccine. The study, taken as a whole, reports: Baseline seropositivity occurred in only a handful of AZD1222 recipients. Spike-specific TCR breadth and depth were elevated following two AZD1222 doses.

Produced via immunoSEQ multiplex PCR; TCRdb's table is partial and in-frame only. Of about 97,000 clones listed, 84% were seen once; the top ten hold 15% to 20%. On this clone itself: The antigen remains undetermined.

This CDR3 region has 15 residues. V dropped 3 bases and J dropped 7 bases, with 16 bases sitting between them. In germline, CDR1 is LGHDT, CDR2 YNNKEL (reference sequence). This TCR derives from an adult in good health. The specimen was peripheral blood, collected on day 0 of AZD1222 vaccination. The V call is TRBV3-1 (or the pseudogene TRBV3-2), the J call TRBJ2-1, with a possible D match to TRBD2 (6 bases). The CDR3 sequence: CASSHGGKGRNEQFF. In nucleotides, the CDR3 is TGTGCCAGCAGCCACGGTGGTAAGGGGAGGAATGAGCAGTTCTTC.